Below, 16 T cell receptor beta chains from the same sample are listed, as sequenced in a study of long-term antiretroviral therapy in people with HIV (dated by TCRdb to between 2020 and 2023). The immunoSEQ hsTCRB v3.0 assay was used at survey level resolution to sequence the TRB variable region. Imported from immuneACCESS, the table was reduced by TCRdb to in-frame sequences with V and J called. These copies leave out some clones; in studies compared against another copy, an unresolved V gene accounts for under half, and the cause of the remainder is not known. The sample data list 20,000 to 25,000 clones, and around 80% of these were observed just once. The top ten constitute about 5.6% of the sample. The input for sequencing was unsorted PBMCs, taken 0.2 years after starting antiretroviral therapy. The receptor set was obtained from a woman in her 30s with HIV.

J is TRBJ2-3 and V is TRBV5-1, with 10 nucleotides matching TRBD2. The CDR3 sequence is 17 residues long. The germline V gene has CDR1 SGHRS and CDR2 YFSETQ. J gave up 1 base and V 4 bases, and 9 bases lay outside the gene matches. The CDR3 protein is CASSHDVAGGGTDTQYF. In DNA form, the CDR3 reads TGCGCCAGCAGCCATGATGTAGCGGGGGGCGGCACAGATACGCAGTATTTT.

As DNA, the CDR3 is TGCAACATAATTGGGCCCCGACAGGATAGGATGAACACTGAAGCTTTCTTT. This gives the protein CNIIGPRQDRMNTEAFF. This sequence joins TRBV29-1 and TRBJ1-1; TRBD1 is a possible D gene (6 bases). CDR1 and CDR2 (germline): SQVTM, ANQGSEA. The CDR3 loop spans 17 amino acids.

The rearrangement joins TRBV9 to TRBJ1-2, with 7 bases identical to TRBD1. CDR3 length equals 12 residues. V lost 7 bases and J lost 4; bases outside the gene matches: 4. CDR1 and CDR2 from the germline V gene are SGDLS and YYNGEE. The CDR3 protein is CASRRDSYGYTF. The CDR3 DNA reads TGTGCCAGCCGAAGGGACAGCTATGGCTACACCTTC.

This clone occurred once. V usage is TRBV6-4 and J usage is TRBJ1-1; 10 bases are shared with TRBD1. Germline assignment: CDR1 MRHNA and CDR2 SNTAGT. The CDR3 length is 14 residues. Trimming cost V 3 bases and J 6 bases; bases outside gene matches: 4. This CDR3 reads CASSERQGAAEAFF. The DNA of the CDR3 is TGTGCCAGCAGTGAACGACAGGGGGCCGCTGAAGCTTTCTTT.

The V and J genes are TRBV21-1 and TRBJ1-5. TRBV21-1 is reported as a pseudogene. CDR3 length: 16 amino acids. DNA for the CDR3: TGTGCCAGCAGCTCACGGACCGATACTAGCAATCAGCCCCAGCATTTT. It encodes CASSSRTDTSNQPQHF.

The chain combines TRBV6-5 with TRBJ1-2; no clear D gene. In germline, CDR1 is MNHEY, CDR2 SVGAGI. Trimming pared 5 bases from V and 7 bases from J, leaving 8 bases between. The length of the CDR3 is 11 residues. The CDR3 DNA reads TGTGCCAGCAGTACCCGATTTGGCTACACCTTC. The encoded protein is CASSTRFGYTF.

The J gene is TRBJ1-6, the V gene TRBV7-8; D gene uncertain. This CDR3 region has 15 residues. CDR1 SGHVS and CDR2 FQNEAQ come from the germline V gene. V was shortened by 5 bases and J by 6 bases, with 14 bases between the two germline ends. CDR3 residues: CASSGRAWGNSPLHF. The DNA for the CDR3 is TGTGCCAGCAGCGGAAGAGCGTGGGGTAATTCACCCCTCCACTTT.

CDR3 in DNA: TGTGCCTGGAGTGTTCGGGGGGTATCCTACAATGAGCAGTTCTTC. Residues: CAWSVRGVSYNEQFF. The chain couples TRBV30 to TRBJ2-1, with 7 bases aligning to TRBD2. In germline, CDR1 is GTSNPN, CDR2 SVGIG (reference sequence). This CDR3 is 15 amino acids long. V shed 0 bases, J shed 1 base, and the junction held 3 bases outside the gene matches.

The rearrangement uses TRBV20-1 and TRBJ2-3; D remains ambiguous. The V end was cut by 5 bases, the J end by 8 bases, with 11 bases between. CDR1 and CDR2 (germline): DFQATT, SNEGSKA (reference sequence). The CDR3 length is 11 residues. CDR3 DNA: TGCAGTGCTGGGGATACCCCTACGCAGTATTTT. Amino acids: CSAGDTPTQYF.

In nucleotides, the CDR3 is TGTGCCAGCAGCGTAGAAGACGGTGGGGGGGGGCGAGAGACCCAGTACTTC. Its protein product is CASSVEDGGGGRETQYF. The chain uses TRBV9 and TRBJ2-5; tentative D call: TRBD2 (7 bases). The germline V and J ends were trimmed by 0 bases and 4 bases, with 19 bases remaining between them. The CDR3 runs 17 residues. Germline CDR1 reads SGDLS; CDR2 reads YYNGEE.

A word on this clone: The germline gene is not matched at one end of the junction; a read error may be the cause. The chain links TRBV7-7 to TRBJ1-1; D not certain. From germline, CDR1 is SSHAT and CDR2 FNYEAQ (reference sequence). The CDR3 runs 13 residues. The CDR3, as DNA: TGTGCCAGCAGCTTAGGTCTGAACTCTGAAGCTTTCTTT. It is translated as CASSLGLNSEAFF.

In DNA, the CDR3 is TGTGCCAGCAGCCGTAGGGTGGGGGGGGCCAACGTCCTGACTTTC. Protein sequence: CASSRRVGGANVLTF. The rearrangement uses TRBV9 and TRBJ2-6; D gene ambiguous. The CDR3 is 15 amino acids. Germline V gene data show CDR1 as SGDLS and CDR2 as YYNGEE. V dropped 4 bases and J dropped 4 bases, with 12 bases sitting between them.

The chain joins TRBV4-1 to TRBJ2-1, with TRBD2 as a possible D gene (5 bases). Germline loops: CDR1 MGHRA, CDR2 YSYEKL. The CDR3 totals 15 residues. V was pared by 4 bases and J by 4 bases, with 14 bases between. The CDR3, as DNA: TGCGCCAGCAGCCGTCCGGGGAAAGCATACAATGAGCAGTTCTTC. This encodes CASSRPGKAYNEQFF.

The sample holds a few counts of this clone. V is TRBV9 and J is TRBJ1-6, with no clear D. The CDR3 is 16 amino acids. V was clipped by 3 bases and J by 11 bases, with 21 bases between them. Germline lookup yields CDR1 SGDLS and CDR2 YYNGEE. The CDR3 here is CASSAMVTHDRAPLHF. In DNA, the CDR3 is TGTGCCAGCAGCGCAATGGTAACGCACGATCGAGCACCCCTCCACTTT.

This clone was seen a few times. The V call is TRBV7-9, the J call TRBJ1-2; weak D call: TRBD1 (5 bases). The germline V gene encodes CDR1 SEHNR and CDR2 FQNEAQ (reference sequence). The CDR3 runs to 14 residues. V dropped 2 bases and J dropped 8 bases, with 15 bases sitting between them. CDR3 DNA sequence: TGTGCCAGCAGCTTAAGGATTAAGGGGAAAGGCTACACCTTC. Protein product: CASSLRIKGKGYTF.

The chain employs TRBV2 and TRBJ2-5, with D uncertain. Germline values: CDR1 SNHLY, CDR2 FYNNEI. The CDR3 runs 14 residues. The V gene lost 6 bases and the J gene lost 5 bases, with 16 bases spanning the gap. CDR3 amino acids: CASSFNSGMETQYF. CDR3 nucleotide sequence: TGTGCCAGCAGCTTTAACTCAGGAATGGAGACCCAGTACTTC.